This T cell receptor beta chain came from a study of OX40 agonist ivuxolimab in advanced cancers. About the study: Six ivuxolimab dose levels, 0.01 to 10 mg/kg, were given intravenously every 2 weeks. Whole-study findings and limits: Blood T cells, both CD4+ and CD8+, expanded clonally by week 6 at 0.1 to 3.0 mg/kg.

Samples were taken at baseline and on day 1 of cycles 4 and 7. Germline V gene lookup returns CDR1 MNHEY and CDR2 SMNVEV (reference sequence). Trimming shortened V by 2 bases and J by 4 bases, and 8 bases separated the two germline ends. The CDR3 spans 13 residues. In regard to this clone: Its cognate antigen is unknown.

Assay: immunoSEQ multiplex PCR; the TCRdb copy retains only in-frame clones and omits some. Of roughly 70,000 clones listed, roughly 84% are singletons. The gene calls are TRBV27 and TRBJ1-2; the D is unclear. The sequencing used CD4+ or CD8+ T cells sorted from blood, collected in a trial of the OX40 agonist ivuxolimab. The clonotype originates from an adult with an advanced solid tumor such as melanoma, head and neck, liver or kidney cancer. The CDR3 spells CASSLNGRYGYTF. CDR3 DNA: TGTGCCAGCAGTTTAAACGGGCGCTATGGCTACACCTTC.